Ten or more counts support the clone carrying this T cell receptor (beta chain). Its antigen is not known. These data come from a study of post-analysis software for immune sequencing data. Study conclusions and caveats: There were five or six TRBV segments more frequent in patients than controls, and TRBV5-6, TRBV5-1 and TRBV20-1 were among them.

The library was made from cDNA and included unique molecular identifiers. Roughly 490,000 cDNA molecules came from roughly 1 to 10 million T cells. TCRdb analysed the PCR reads with MiXCR anew, one entry per CDR3 protein. This table holds about half a million distinct CDR3 sequences, approximately 45% found once. This CDR3 is built from 13 residues. CDR1 ENHRY and CDR2 SYGVKD come from the germline V gene. After removal of 5 bases from V and 3 bases from J, the junction contained 1 base not matched to a gene. The sample was blood. This clonotype was sampled from a girl aged 10-17 years with multiple sclerosis. The chain carries TRBV10-3 and TRBJ2-1; 7 bases fit TRBD1. The CDR3 here is CAISRDSYNEQFF. The CDR3 nucleotides are TGTGCCATCAGTCGGGACAGCTACAATGAGCAGTTCTTC.